This TCR beta chain was sequenced in a study of blood T cell repertoires in COVID-19 (dated by TCRdb to about 2020). At the level of the whole study: Samples from collaborators originated in the United States, Italy and Spain and spanned both the acute and convalescent phases of COVID-19. The prospective study material was composed of cDNA or gDNA derived from T cells, B-cell-depleted T cells, or PBMCs. The repertoires were released in a freely available public database intended as a resource for research on the immune response to SARS-CoV-2. The dataset comprised deeply sampled blood TCRbeta repertoires from subjects exposed to, actively infected with, or recovered from COVID-19. The samples were drawn from two sources: the first 160 participants of the ongoing ImmuneRACE study, and 950 to 1,500 subjects contributed by 6 global collaborators. Where HLA class I and class II types were available, the types were taken from metadata supplied by the sample provider, not from assay-based typing. Sample metadata almost always included a de-identified subject ID, COVID-19 status, age in years and sex. Results and caveats for the whole study, not just this receptor: The amount of clinical and demographic metadata varied by source and participant and was provided uncurated.

Sequences MGHDK (CDR1) and SYGVNS (CDR2) are obtained from the germline V gene. V and J are truncated by 2 bases and 5 bases respectively, leaving an intervening sequence of 10 bases. From the cysteine through the phenylalanine, the CDR3 covers 13 amino acids. Solely the CDR3 DNA is kept, with 39 bases framed from the first base. In the case of this clone: The antigen it binds to is not known. No per-base quality is available; no much larger clone lies one base away.

The collaborating institutions used their own protocols to collect whole blood in K2EDTA tubes. For TCRbeta analysis, collaborator samples were shipped as frozen whole blood, as isolated PBMCs, or as DNA extracted from either sample type. TCRbeta CDR3 regions were amplified from genomic DNA using the immunoSEQ Assay, a bias-controlled multiplex PCR. On the study's bioinformatics: Nucleated cell counts per sample were estimated from amplification of reference gene primers within the assay. Sequence reads were collapsed and filtered to measure the absolute abundance of every unique TCRbeta CDR3 rearrangement. For each sample, productive Simpson clonality was calculated as the square root of Simpson's diversity index across productive rearrangements. Sourced from immuneACCESS, this table was stored by TCRdb with only in-frame sequences that have V and J called. A share of the clones is absent; for the studies checked, an unresolved V gene accounts for under half, and the remainder has no known explanation. V and J calls plus clone size are reproduced from that table; the DNA served to infer D and trimming. This sample comprises 150,000 to 200,000 clones, around 83% of them detected only once. The ten biggest clones cover about 1.5% of the sample.

The chain is made from TRBV25-1 and TRBJ2-7, and possibly TRBD1, on 6 matching bases. The specimen was peripheral blood. This clonotype was obtained from a human donor in a cohort sampled during active COVID-19. The DNA is as follows: TGTGCCAGCAGTGAAACAGGGACCCACGAGCAGTACTTC. Its product reads: CASSETGTHEQYF.